One and the same sample provided the 25 T cell receptor beta chains below, sequenced in a study of T cells expressing NK-cell markers. TCRdb reanalyzed the 5' RACE reads and collapses them to one entry per CDR3 protein, without DNA. Reported are 150,000 or so distinct CDR3 sequences; the ten largest clones contain about 39%. Source material: blood T cells: a sorted CD56 or NKG2C T cell subset, CD4+ or CD8+ T cells, or bulk PBMC T cells (not recorded which). The receptors were sampled from a woman aged 50 to 65 in good health.

J is TRBJ2-1 and V is TRBV6-5; TCRdb gives TRBD2 as the D gene, but with no DNA this cannot be confirmed. Germline CDR1 and CDR2: MNHEY and SVGAGI. The CDR3 is 19 amino acids. The CDR3 sequence is CASSYRGRAGGGSYNEQFF.

This sequence joins TRBV7-9 and TRBJ2-1. Germline V gene lookup returns CDR1 SEHNR and CDR2 FQNEAQ (reference sequence). The CDR3 is 13 amino acids. CDR3 residues: CASSFFPYNEQFF.

The V call is TRBV12-3 or TRBV12-4, the J call TRBJ1-2; TCRdb gives TRBD1 as the D gene, but with no DNA this cannot be confirmed. This CDR3 has 14 residues. The CDR3 reads CASSGTGSLNGYTF.

This chain connects TRBV25-1 to TRBJ2-6. CDR3 length: 17 amino acids. Germline loops: CDR1 MGHDK, CDR2 SYGVNS. This CDR3 is CASSGTRIHSGANVLTF.

The CDR3 sequence: CASSYGQLASEQFF. This chain links TRBV6-5 with TRBJ2-1; TCRdb reports TRBD2, a call that lacks DNA to check it against. The CDR3 loop spans 14 amino acids. The germline gives CDR1 MNHEY, CDR2 SVGAGI.

The chain carries TRBV5-1 and TRBJ2-1; TCRdb lists TRBD1, though no DNA is available to test this call. The CDR3 extends over 13 amino acids. CDR1 and CDR2 (germline): SGHRS, YFSETQ. CDR3 protein: CASSVDRGTEQFF.

V is TRBV7-8 and J is TRBJ2-1; TCRdb reports TRBD1, a call that lacks DNA to check it against. The CDR3 consists of 15 residues. Looked up from germline, CDR1 is SGHVS and CDR2 is FQNEAQ. CDR3: CASSLRAAGLNEQFF.

V and J are TRBV7-9 and TRBJ1-6; the TCRdb call, TRBD1, lacks DNA for checking. Germline CDR1 SEHNR, CDR2 FQNEAQ (reference sequence). CDR3 length equals 15 residues. The CDR3 is CASSLGQINNSPLHF. The variable domain in full, completed from reference TRBV7-9 and TRBJ1-6, reads DTGVSQNPRHKITKRGQNVTFRCDPISEHNRLYWYRQTLGQGPEFLTYFQNEAQLEKSRLLSDRFSAERPKGSFSTLEIQRTEQGDSAMYLCASSLGQINNSPLHFGNGTRLTVT.

The chain recombines TRBV20-1 with TRBJ2-1; TCRdb's D gene call, TRBD2, goes unchecked for lack of DNA. This CDR3 is built from 14 residues. Germline CDR1 reads DFQATT; CDR2 reads SNEGSKA (reference sequence). CDR3 protein: CSARLLAGTHEQFF.

The chain has TRBV29-1 and TRBJ2-1. CDR1 is SQVTM, CDR2 ANQGSEA, per germline. The CDR3 covers 12 residues. The CDR3 reads CSVEVWGDEQFF.

This chain joins TRBV4-1 and TRBJ2-1; lacking DNA, the TRBD2 call made by TCRdb goes unchecked. Per the germline V gene, CDR1 is MGHRA and CDR2 is YSYEKL. The CDR3 spans 14 residues. The CDR3 spells CASSPSGRDNEQFF.

V gene TRBV10-2 combines with J gene TRBJ1-5. The germline CDR1 and CDR2 sequences are WSHSY and SAAADI. The CDR3 has 13 residues. CDR3 loop: CASSVSYNQPQHF.

V and J are TRBV4-1 and TRBJ2-2; TCRdb proposes TRBD1, but this gene call is untestable without DNA. The CDR3 loop spans 16 amino acids. Per the germline V gene, CDR1 is MGHRA and CDR2 is YSYEKL. This CDR3 is CASSQAPGSGTGELFF.

The V and J genes are TRBV9 and TRBJ2-5; with no DNA, the TCRdb D assignment of TRBD2 cannot be verified. This CDR3 is built from 15 residues. Per germline, CDR1 SGDLS and CDR2 YYNGEE. The CDR3 here is CASSPPGLEQETQYF.

This rearrangement joins TRBV20-1 to TRBJ2-7; TCRdb indicates TRBD1, and absent DNA this call remains unverified. Looked up from germline, CDR1 is DFQATT and CDR2 is SNEGSKA (reference sequence). The CDR3 extends over 17 amino acids. CDR3 residues: CSAANTQTGFAFGEQYF.

The chain links TRBV12-3 or TRBV12-4 to TRBJ2-1; the TCRdb call, TRBD2, lacks DNA for checking. This CDR3 is 13 amino acids long. The CDR3 reads CASSYQGGDEQFF.

The rearrangement joins TRBV12-3 or TRBV12-4 to TRBJ2-3; TCRdb names TRBD2, which stays unverified in the absence of DNA. There are 15 residues in the CDR3. CDR3 residues: CASSSSSGSTDTQYF.

V and J are TRBV12-3 or TRBV12-4 and TRBJ2-1; checking the TCRdb D call of TRBD2 is not possible without DNA. This CDR3 has 13 amino acids. The CDR3 sequence: CAGAPSSYNEQFF.

The rearrangement joins TRBV11-2 to TRBJ2-2. Germline CDR1 is SGHAT and CDR2 is FQNNGV. CDR3 length equals 12 residues. Here the CDR3 reads CASSPYTGELFF.

The chain employs TRBV7-3 and TRBJ2-1; TCRdb lists TRBD1, though no DNA is available to test this call. The CDR3 contains 14 residues. CDR1 and CDR2 (germline): SGHTA, FQGTGA. The CDR3 loop reads CASSFTGDRDEQFF. Full variable domain (missing parts from reference TRBV7-3 and TRBJ2-1): GAGVSQTPSNKVTEKGKYVELRCDPISGHTALYWYRQSLGQGPEFLIYFQGTGAADDSGLPNDRFFAVRPEGSVSTLKIQRTERGDSAVYLCASSFTGDRDEQFFGPGTRLTVL.

This chain uses TRBV6-5 with TRBJ2-1; without DNA, the TCRdb call of TRBD1 cannot be checked. This CDR3 is 13 amino acids long. Germline V CDR1 and CDR2: MNHEY, SVGAGI. CDR3: CASSPGRYNEQFF.

CDR3 sequence reads: CASSDLAGGVSDTQYF. The chain links TRBV6-1 to TRBJ2-3; the D call from TCRdb, TRBD2, cannot be confirmed without DNA. From germline, CDR1 is MNHNS and CDR2 SASEGT. This CDR3 contains 16 residues.

This chain uses TRBV6-5 with TRBJ2-1; there is no DNA to check the TCRdb D call of TRBD2. Per germline, CDR1 MNHEY and CDR2 SVGAGI. The CDR3 has 14 residues. CDR3 loop: CASVSGIKSNEQFF.

This sequence joins TRBV7-9 and TRBJ2-1. This CDR3 comprises 13 residues. Per germline, CDR1 SEHNR and CDR2 FQNEAQ (reference sequence). This CDR3 is CASRGTPYNEQFF.

The gene calls are TRBV29-1 and TRBJ1-2. The CDR3 is 15 residues long. Germline CDR1 SQVTM, CDR2 ANQGSEA. CDR3 sequence: CSVEDIGDGYYGYTF.